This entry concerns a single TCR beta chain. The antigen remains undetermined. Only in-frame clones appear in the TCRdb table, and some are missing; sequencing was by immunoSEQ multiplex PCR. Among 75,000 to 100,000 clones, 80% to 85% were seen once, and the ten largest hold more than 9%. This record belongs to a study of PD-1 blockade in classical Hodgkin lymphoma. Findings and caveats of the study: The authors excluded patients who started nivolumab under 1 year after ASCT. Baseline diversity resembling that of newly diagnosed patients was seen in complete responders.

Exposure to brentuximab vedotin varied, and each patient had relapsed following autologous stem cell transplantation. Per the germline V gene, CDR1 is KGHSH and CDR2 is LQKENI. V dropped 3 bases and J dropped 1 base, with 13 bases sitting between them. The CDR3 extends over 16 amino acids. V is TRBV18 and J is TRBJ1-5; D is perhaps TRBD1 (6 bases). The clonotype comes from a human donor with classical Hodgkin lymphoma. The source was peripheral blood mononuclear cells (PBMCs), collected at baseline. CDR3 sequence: CASSPQGLGSNQPQHF. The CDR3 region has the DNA TGTGCCAGCTCACCGCAGGGGCTCGGGAGCAATCAGCCCCAGCATTTT.